This TCR beta chain was sequenced during a study of blood T cell repertoires in COVID-19. Looking at the study overall: Sites in the United States, Italy and Spain provided acute and convalescent COVID-19 samples.

Self-reported history from a screening survey and questionnaire set each donor's cohort. The germline CDR1 and CDR2 sequences are SGHRS and YFSETQ. Trimming at V came to 3 bases and at J to 0 bases, leaving 3 bases not matched to a gene. This CDR3 is 15 amino acids long. Methods used by the authors: Counts of nucleated cells, estimated from reference gene primer amplification, were obtained. Sequencing used immunoSEQ multiplex PCR; TCRdb keeps in-frame clones, though not all of them. For V, J and clone size, that table is used; D and trimming come from the DNA. The profile shows some 250,000 clones, around nine tenths of them singletons.

The sample consisted of PBMCs or T cells enriched from blood (not recorded which). The genes are TRBV5-1 and TRBJ2-1; TRBD2 aligns across 7 bases. The receptor was isolated from a woman aged 25 to 39 with acute COVID-19. CDR3 sequence reads: CASSSGGSSYNEQFF. CDR3 DNA: TGCGCCAGCAGCTCGGGCGGGAGCTCCTACAATGAGCAGTTCTTC.